The 25 T cell receptor beta chains below all came from one sample that was sequenced in a study of PD-L1 blockade in urothelial cancer. Clones were sequenced by immunoSEQ multiplex PCR, and TCRdb holds only the in-frame ones, with some missing. The sample lists roughly 50,000 clones, 70% to 90% occurring once. This material consisted of PBMCs, taken around atezolizumab (anti-PD-L1) treatment. These receptors were collected from a man in his 60s with urothelial cancer.

This clone was observed a single time. This rearrangement joins TRBV27 to TRBJ1-5; TRBD1 aligns across 7 bases. Germline CDR1 is MNHEY and CDR2 is SMNVEV (reference sequence). The CDR3 is 13 residues long. V lost 4 bases and J lost 6; bases outside the gene matches: 3. Here the CDR3 reads CASSSTGTQPQHF. The CDR3 bases are TGTGCCAGCAGTTCGACAGGGACTCAGCCCCAGCATTTT.

This clone was found a few times. This chain joins TRBV7-9 and TRBJ1-5, with D possibly matching TRBD1 (5 bases). V was pared by 2 bases and J by 8 bases, with 7 bases between. The CDR3 runs 12 residues. Germline V lookup: CDR1 SEHNR, CDR2 FQNEAQ (reference sequence). The chain's CDR3 is CASSLQGEPQHF. CDR3 nucleotide sequence: TGTGCCAGCAGCTTACAGGGTGAGCCCCAGCATTTT.

The chain employs TRBV5-6 and TRBJ2-5, with TRBD1 as a possible D gene (6 bases). The V end was cut by 2 bases, the J end by 5 bases, with 10 bases between. The germline CDR1 and CDR2 sequences are SGHDT and YYEEEE. This CDR3 is 13 amino acids long. This chain's CDR3 is CASSLQGMETQYF. The CDR3 DNA is TGTGCCAGCAGCTTACAGGGTATGGAGACCCAGTACTTC.

The rearrangement uses TRBV5-8 and TRBJ2-1; the D gene is possibly TRBD1 (6 bases). Deletions cut 3 bases from V and 6 bases from J, with 13 bases between. This CDR3 contains 14 residues. Germline V gives CDR1 SGHTS, CDR2 YDEGEE. The CDR3 spells CASSYDRNRNEQFF. DNA of the CDR3: TGTGCCAGCAGCTACGACAGGAATCGCAATGAGCAGTTCTTC.

CDR3 in DNA: TGTGCCAGCAGCTTCGCCAGATCCTACGAGCAGTACTTC. It yields the protein CASSFARSYEQYF. The chain is built from TRBV7-2 and TRBJ2-7; D not resolved. Germline V gives CDR1 SGHTA, CDR2 FQGNSA. The CDR3 covers 13 residues. V gave up 3 bases and J gave up 1 base, with 7 bases separating them.

The chain uses TRBV9 and TRBJ2-5, with D possibly TRBD1 on 5 matching bases. CDR1 is SGDLS, CDR2 YYNGEE, per germline. The CDR3 is made up of 14 amino acids. V was cut by 3 bases and J by 9 bases, with 18 bases left in between. This chain's CDR3 is CASSASQGLSAQYF. The CDR3 DNA reads TGTGCCAGCAGCGCCAGCCAGGGCCTATCGGCCCAGTACTTC.

The chain links TRBV6-5 to TRBJ1-1; possibly TRBD1 for D (6 bases). This CDR3 is 15 amino acids long. The V end lost 0 bases, the J end lost 6 bases, and 14 bases lay between the germline ends. The germline CDR1 and CDR2 sequences are MNHEY and SVGAGI. CDR3 region: CASSYSQQGTAEAFF. The CDR3 DNA sequence: TGTGCCAGCAGTTACTCCCAACAGGGAACCGCTGAAGCTTTCTTT.

V usage is TRBV29-1 and J usage is TRBJ2-3, with 10 nucleotides matching TRBD2. Germline V CDR1 and CDR2: SQVTM, ANQGSEA. V dropped 5 bases and J dropped 5; count of bases not matched to a gene: 7. The CDR3 runs 14 residues. The DNA for the CDR3 is TGCAGCGTTAGCTTAGCGGGGGGAGGAGATACGCAGTATTTT. Its translation is CSVSLAGGGDTQYF.

The CDR3: CASSHATREQYF. The CDR3 bases are TGTGCCAGCAGCCACGCCACTAGGGAGCAGTACTTC. The chain has TRBV14 and TRBJ2-7; a possible D gene is TRBD2 (5 bases). The CDR3 extends over 12 amino acids. V was trimmed by 3 bases and J by 7 bases, leaving 10 bases between them. The germline V gene has CDR1 SGHDN and CDR2 FVKESK.

This clone occurred a few times. J is TRBJ2-7 and V is TRBV30, with D hard to call. V dropped 0 bases and J dropped 3 bases, with 9 bases sitting between them. CDR3 length: 13 residues. Germline lookup yields CDR1 GTSNPN and CDR2 SVGIG (reference sequence). CDR3 sequence (DNA): TGTGCCTGGAGTGTAAGTCTATACTACGAGCAGTACTTC. Encoded protein: CAWSVSLYYEQYF.

This sequence joins TRBV5-8 and TRBJ2-2; 10 bases map to TRBD1. From germline, CDR1 is SGHTS and CDR2 YDEGEE. Germline trimming cut 5 bases from V and 6 bases from J; bases unmatched to any gene: 16. This CDR3 is built from 18 residues. The CDR3 DNA follows: TGTGCCAGCAGACCGGGACAGGGGCTGGTGGGCCCCGCCGGGGAGCTGTTTTTT. Translating gives CASRPGQGLVGPAGELFF.

This clone appeared a few times. CDR3 DNA: TGTGCCAGCAGCGTCCGGGACAGACACGAAGCTTTCTTT. It codes for CASSVRDRHEAFF. The genes are TRBV9 and TRBJ1-1; 7 nucleotides match TRBD1. Per the germline V gene, CDR1 is SGDLS and CDR2 is YYNGEE. The CDR3 has 13 residues. The V and J ends lost 2 bases and 8 bases, in that order; junction bases with no gene match: 6. Full variable domain (outside the CDR3, taken from reference TRBV9 and TRBJ1-1): DSGVTQTPKHLITATGQRVTLRCSPRSGDLSVYWYQQSLDQGLQFLIQYYNGEERAKGNILERFSAQQFPDLHSELNLSSLELGDSALYFCASSVRDRHEAFFGQGTRLTVV.

The genes are TRBV4-3 and TRBJ2-5, with a tentative D call TRBD1 (6 bases). V shed 0 bases and J shed 3 bases, with 20 bases lying between them. CDR1 and CDR2 from the germline V gene are LGHNA and YSLEER. There are 18 residues in the CDR3. CDR3 amino acids: CASSQEFGPDSPKETQYF. In DNA form, the CDR3 reads TGCGCCAGCAGCCAAGAGTTCGGCCCGGACAGTCCAAAAGAGACCCAGTACTTC.

This clone was found once. The genes are TRBV7-9 and TRBJ2-7; weak D call: TRBD1 (5 bases). Germline lookup yields CDR1 SEHNR and CDR2 FQNEAQ (reference sequence). The CDR3 runs to 12 residues. Trimming stripped 4 bases from V and 4 bases from J, with 8 bases between. Written as DNA, the CDR3 is TGTGCCAGCAGCTCCGCAGGGTACGAGCAGTACTTC. Its protein product is CASSSAGYEQYF.

The CDR3 loop reads CASSLTGDRGPEGYTF. The CDR3 region has the DNA TGTGCCAGCAGCCTTACTGGGGACAGGGGGCCAGAAGGCTACACCTTC. The chain combines TRBV6-6 with TRBJ1-2; TRBD1 agrees at 12 bases. The length of the CDR3 is 16 residues. With V trimmed by 6 bases and J by 8 bases, 13 bases remained unmatched. Germline values: CDR1 MNHNY, CDR2 SVGAGI (reference sequence).

The V call is TRBV29-1, the J call TRBJ2-2; TRBD1 matches 7 bases. The CDR3 covers 14 residues. V lost 2 bases and J lost 4; bases outside the gene matches: 4. Looked up from germline, CDR1 is SQVTM and CDR2 is ANQGSEA. As DNA, the CDR3 is TGCAGCGTTGAAAGACAGGGCGGCACCGGGGAGCTGTTTTTT. Amino acid sequence: CSVERQGGTGELFF.

V usage is TRBV7-8 and J usage is TRBJ2-7; D might be TRBD2 (5 bases). Germline CDR1 and CDR2: SGHVS and FQNEAQ. The V gene lost 6 bases and the J gene lost 2 bases, with 17 bases spanning the gap. This CDR3 region has 15 residues. CDR3 in DNA: TGTGCCAGCAGTTTTACTGCCGGGGTTGCCTACGAGCAGTACTTC. Translation: CASSFTAGVAYEQYF.

This rearrangement joins TRBV14 to TRBJ2-2, with 11 bases matching TRBD2. V was clipped by 4 bases and J by 9 bases; unmatched bases: 10. The germline V gene has CDR1 SGHDN and CDR2 FVKESK. The CDR3 length is 16 residues. The chain's CDR3 is CASSPLAGGAGRELFF. DNA of the CDR3: TGTGCCAGCAGCCCCCTAGCGGGGGGAGCAGGGAGGGAGCTGTTTTTT.

The rearrangement uses TRBV29-1 and TRBJ2-3; 7 bases line up with TRBD2. V dropped 7 bases and J dropped 4; count of bases not matched to a gene: 8. Per the germline V gene, CDR1 is SQVTM and CDR2 is ANQGSEA. This CDR3 spans 13 amino acids. The CDR3 DNA follows: TGCAGCGGCCGGGACTATGTCGCAGATACGCAGTATTTT. Translating it yields CSGRDYVADTQYF.

In its sample, this clone was seen once. This chain links TRBV5-6 with TRBJ2-2; D is unclear. Deletions cut 5 bases from V and 2 bases from J, with 13 bases between. CDR3 length equals 15 residues. The germline V gene has CDR1 SGHDT and CDR2 YYEEEE. The DNA for the CDR3 is TGTGCCAGCAGGAGAGGCTCGGTAAACACCGGGGAGCTGTTTTTT. It codes for CASRRGSVNTGELFF. Based on the CDR3 plus reference TRBV5-6 and TRBJ2-2, the full variable domain is DAGVTQSPTHLIKTRGQQVTLRCSPKSGHDTVSWYQQALGQGPQFIFQYYEEEERQRGNFPDRFSGHQFPNYSSELNVNALLLGDSALYLCASRRGSVNTGELFFGEGSRLTVL.

The CDR3 nucleotides read TGTGCCATCAGTGACAGGGACAATGAGCAGTTCTTC. This sequence encodes CAISDRDNEQFF. The chain links TRBV10-3 to TRBJ2-1; perhaps TRBD1 as D (5 bases). This CDR3 comprises 12 residues. Trimming took 3 bases from V and 5 from J, leaving 5 bases between them. The germline V gene has CDR1 ENHRY and CDR2 SYGVKD.

V is TRBV19 and J is TRBJ2-5, with a possible D match to TRBD1 (6 bases). V was trimmed by 3 bases and J by 3 bases, leaving 29 bases between them. Looked up from germline, CDR1 is LNHDA and CDR2 is SQIVND (reference sequence). This CDR3 has 20 residues. CDR3 region: CASSMGMPQVYRDTKETQYF. The CDR3 nucleotides read TGTGCCAGTAGTATGGGAATGCCACAAGTTTACCGGGACACCAAAGAGACCCAGTACTTC. Using reference TRBV19 and TRBJ2-5 for the parts outside the CDR3, the full variable domain is DGGITQSPKYLFRKEGQNVTLSCEQNLNHDAMYWYRQDPGQGLRLIYYSQIVNDFQKGDIAEGYSVSREKKESFPLTVTSAQKNPTAFYLCASSMGMPQVYRDTKETQYFGPGTRLLVL.

This clone was picked up one time. This sequence joins TRBV11-3 and TRBJ2-7, with 7 bases that match TRBD1. J was trimmed by 0 bases and V by 5 bases; bases with no gene match: 4. This CDR3 is built from 14 residues. Germline CDR1 is SGHNT and CDR2 is YENEEA. The CDR3 loop reads CASSPGTDSYEQYF. For the CDR3, the DNA is TGTGCCAGCAGCCCCGGGACAGACTCCTACGAGCAGTACTTC.

The V call is TRBV9, the J call TRBJ2-2, with 10 bases that match TRBD1. Germline CDR1 SGDLS, CDR2 YYNGEE. Trimming cost V 1 base and J 6 bases; bases outside gene matches: 3. CDR3 length: 15 residues. The CDR3 spells CASSVSGQGPGELFF. CDR3 nucleotides: TGTGCCAGCAGCGTATCGGGACAGGGGCCCGGGGAGCTGTTTTTT.

This chain joins TRBV11-2 and TRBJ1-2; D gene ambiguous. The V end was cut by 0 bases, the J end by 2 bases, with 10 bases between. The CDR3 totals 15 residues. Germline values: CDR1 SGHAT, CDR2 FQNNGV. In nucleotides, the CDR3 is TGTGCCAGCAGCTTAGATTTAGTGACAAACTATGGCTACACCTTC. Translation: CASSLDLVTNYGYTF.